A selection of T cell receptor beta chains follows, all from one sample in a study of T cell responses to AZD1222 COVID-19 vaccine. Sequencing was performed with immunoSEQ multiplex PCR; in TCRdb, only in-frame clones are kept and a portion is missing. The sample has 95,000 to 150,000 clones; around 86% are singletons. Sequenced here: peripheral blood, sampled on day 0 of AZD1222 vaccination. These receptor sequences come from an adult in good health. Each CDR3 is given with its conserved first and last residue. A D gene is named only where the DNA matches it firmly. Rows may omit the clone size; those that give it use once, few, many or a size class.

d_call: -; j_call: TRBJ1-3; v_call: TRBV7-9; clone_size: -; cdr3_aa: CASSPFRAAGNTIYF; cdr3_nt: TGTGCCAGCAGCCCCTTTAGGGCTGCTGGAAACACCATATATTTT
d_call: -; j_call: TRBJ2-7; v_call: TRBV28; clone_size: -; cdr3_aa: CASTLGSIAYEQYF; cdr3_nt: TGTGCCAGCACTCTCGGGAGTATCGCTTACGAGCAGTACTTC
d_call: -; j_call: TRBJ2-3; v_call: TRBV11-2; clone_size: -; cdr3_aa: CASSFYTGTDTQYF; cdr3_nt: TGTGCCAGCAGCTTTTACACAGGCACAGATACGCAGTATTTT
d_call: TRBD2; j_call: TRBJ2-3; v_call: TRBV16; clone_size: -; cdr3_aa: CASSQWGGVSRDTQYF; cdr3_nt: TGTGCCAGCAGCCAATGGGGGGGAGTCAGTCGAGATACGCAGTATTTT
d_call: -; j_call: TRBJ2-5; v_call: TRBV19; clone_size: -; cdr3_aa: CASSPSGVSGETQYF; cdr3_nt: TGTGCCAGTAGTCCCTCGGGGGTATCTGGGGAGACCCAGTACTTC
d_call: -; j_call: TRBJ1-1; v_call: TRBV10-3; clone_size: -; cdr3_aa: CAIGSYENTEAFF; cdr3_nt: TGTGCCATCGGATCGTACGAGAACACTGAAGCTTTCTTT
d_call: -; j_call: TRBJ2-7; v_call: TRBV19; clone_size: -; cdr3_aa: CASTSQGRGEQYF; cdr3_nt: TGTGCCAGTACCTCCCAGGGGCGTGGCGAGCAGTACTTC
d_call: -; j_call: TRBJ2-3; v_call: TRBV5-4; clone_size: -; cdr3_aa: CASRTTDTQYF; cdr3_nt: TGTGCCAGCAGGACCACAGATACGCAGTATTTT
d_call: -; j_call: TRBJ1-1; v_call: TRBV7-2; clone_size: -; cdr3_aa: CASSRVGLNTEAFF; cdr3_nt: TGTGCCAGCAGCCGGGTGGGGCTGAACACTGAAGCTTTCTTT
d_call: TRBD1; j_call: TRBJ2-3; v_call: TRBV25-1; clone_size: once; cdr3_aa: CASSGGQGKYTQYF; cdr3_nt: TGTGCCAGCAGTGGGGGACAGGGGAAGTATACGCAGTATTTT
d_call: -; j_call: TRBJ1-5; v_call: TRBV29-1; clone_size: few; cdr3_aa: CSARPERCGNQPQHF; cdr3_nt: TGCAGCGCCCGCCCCGAACGGTGTGGCAATCAGCCCCAGCATTTT
d_call: TRBD1; j_call: TRBJ2-3; v_call: TRBV5-1; clone_size: -; cdr3_aa: CASSWRAGGSTDTQYF; cdr3_nt: TGCGCCAGCAGCTGGAGGGCAGGGGGCAGCACAGATACGCAGTATTTT
d_call: -; j_call: TRBJ1-4; v_call: TRBV27; clone_size: -; cdr3_aa: CASSPLMGLGLVEKLFF; cdr3_nt: TGTGCCAGCAGCCCATTAATGGGCCTTGGATTAGTAGAAAAACTGTTTTTT
d_call: TRBD1; j_call: TRBJ1-2; v_call: TRBV10-3; clone_size: -; cdr3_aa: CAIRTGVTNYGYTF; cdr3_nt: TGTGCCATCAGGACAGGGGTAACTAACTATGGCTACACCTTC
d_call: TRBD2; j_call: TRBJ2-1; v_call: TRBV28; clone_size: -; cdr3_aa: CASHGGSGVYNEQFF; cdr3_nt: TGTGCCAGCCACGGCGGAAGCGGGGTTTACAATGAGCAGTTCTTC